This T cell receptor (beta chain) was recorded in a study of cytomegalovirus exposure and HLA in healthy donors. Between the trimmed V and J ends, which lost 4 bases and 13 bases, there was a span of 11 bases. This CDR3 has 12 residues. Germline CDR1 is SGHAT and CDR2 is FQNNGV. A multiplex PCR was run with 60 Vbeta primers and 13 Jbeta primers. Assay used: immunoSEQ multiplex PCR; TCRdb lists only in-frame clones, some missing. Here the sample table reports tens of thousands of clones. Concerning this clone: Antigen: not known.

Study results and caveats: It was reportedly the case that the classifier diagnosed cytomegalovirus status with high specificity and sensitivity.

The receptor was derived from a man aged 18 to 29 in good health and CMV-seropositive. The specimen sequenced was PBMCs. This chain connects TRBV11-2 to TRBJ1-6; D may be TRBD1 (5 bases). CDR3: CASSYRLPPLHF. The CDR3 nucleotides are TGTGCCAGCAGCTACAGGCTCCCCCCCCTCCACTTT.